The 18 T cell receptor beta chains reported below all come from one sample, sequenced in a study of T cell changes during pregnancy in multiple sclerosis. Produced via immunoSEQ multiplex PCR; TCRdb's table is partial and in-frame only. This table holds under 45,000 clones, around 96% found once. Here the sequenced sample was peripheral blood, taken in the second trimester of pregnancy. All receptors derive from a female donor with multiple sclerosis, enrolled in a pregnancy study.

This clone has just one count. The chain links TRBV6-6 to TRBJ2-1, with a possible D match to TRBD1 (5 bases). Germline V CDR1 and CDR2: MNHNY, SVGAGI (reference sequence). V was pared by 3 bases and J by 8 bases, with 8 bases between. This CDR3 is built from 12 residues. The CDR3 loop reads CASSYLGDEQFF. The CDR3 coding sequence is TGTGCCAGCAGTTATCTAGGGGATGAGCAGTTCTTC.

This chain uses TRBV12-5 with TRBJ1-2; TRBD1 matches 7 bases. The CDR3 is 13 residues long. Germline V gives CDR1 LGHNT, CDR2 FRNRAP. J lost 4 bases, V lost 6 bases, and 5 bases had no gene match. The DNA for the CDR3 is TGTGCTAGTGGAGCAGGGGGGTTCTATGGCTACACCTTC. It encodes CASGAGGFYGYTF.

J is TRBJ1-4 and V is TRBV6-5; 8 nucleotides align to TRBD1. The CDR3 runs to 14 residues. J was trimmed by 7 bases and V by 6 bases; bases with no gene match: 7. Per the germline V gene, CDR1 is MNHEY and CDR2 is SVGAGI. CDR3 protein: CASRQAGTGEKLFF. The CDR3 DNA reads TGTGCCAGCAGACAAGCCGGGACAGGTGAAAAACTGTTTTTT.

J is TRBJ2-7 and V is TRBV5-1; 7 nucleotides agree with TRBD1. Germline assignment: CDR1 SGHRS and CDR2 YFSETQ. V trimming: 3 bases; J trimming: 4 bases; junction bases outside the gene matches: 7. CDR3 length: 14 amino acids. This CDR3 is CASSSDRVPYEQYF. CDR3 in DNA: TGCGCCAGCAGCTCTGACAGGGTACCATACGAGCAGTACTTC.

Here the CDR3 reads CASSFFTFQRETPPDTQYF. In DNA form, the CDR3 reads TGCGCCAGCAGCTTCTTTACTTTTCAGCGGGAGACCCCCCCAGATACGCAGTATTTT. The chain employs TRBV5-1 and TRBJ2-3; 8 bases are shared with TRBD2. The V gene end was trimmed by 2 bases and the J gene end by 4 bases; junction bases not matched to a gene: 18. This CDR3 has 19 residues. Germline loops: CDR1 SGHRS, CDR2 YFSETQ.

The rearrangement joins TRBV4-1 to TRBJ2-1; TRBD1 might be the D (5 bases). The V gene's germline CDR1 is MGHRA and CDR2 YSYEKL. V gave up 3 bases and J gave up 8 bases, with 14 bases separating them. The CDR3 contains 14 residues. Here the CDR3 DNA reads TGCGCCAGCAGCCAGATCTTGGACAATCATGAGCAGTTCTTC. It specifies CASSQILDNHEQFF.

This chain joins TRBV2 and TRBJ2-2; D possibly corresponds to TRBD1 (5 bases). CDR3 length: 12 residues. V was cut by 8 bases and J by 6 bases, with 10 bases left in between. Germline CDR1 is SNHLY and CDR2 is FYNNEI. Here the CDR3 reads CASGRVPGELFF. CDR3 nucleotide sequence: TGTGCCAGCGGCAGGGTTCCCGGGGAGCTGTTTTTT.

About this clone: A read error may produce the germline difference seen at one junction end. The chain recombines TRBV6-5 with TRBJ2-1, with a weak D call TRBD1 (5 bases). This CDR3 is 14 amino acids long. Germline CDR1 reads MNHEY; CDR2 reads SVGAGI. CDR3 coding DNA: TGTGCCAGCAGTTCCTCGACAGAGCGTCATCGGAAGATCTTC. Translation: CASSSSTERHRKIF.

The rearrangement uses TRBV5-1 and TRBJ2-1; tentative D call: TRBD2 (6 bases). Per germline, CDR1 SGHRS and CDR2 YFSETQ. Between the trimmed V and J ends, which lost 1 base and 4 bases, there was a span of 12 bases. The CDR3 covers 15 residues. In nucleotides, the CDR3 is TGCGCCAGCAGCTTGAGCGAGGGGAGGTACAATGAGCAGTTCTTC. It encodes CASSLSEGRYNEQFF.

The DNA of the CDR3 is TGTGCCAGCAGCCCGGGCCCGGGGACAGGTTACAATGAGCAGTTCTTC. Residues: CASSPGPGTGYNEQFF. The V and J genes are TRBV11-3 and TRBJ2-1; 8 nucleotides match TRBD1. Germline CDR1 SGHNT, CDR2 YENEEA. CDR3 length: 16 residues. V was pared by 5 bases and J by 4 bases, with 10 bases of the junction left unmatched.

This chain connects TRBV18 to TRBJ2-7; 7 bases align to TRBD1. CDR3 size: 14 residues. V shed 4 bases, J shed 0 bases, and the junction held 3 bases outside the gene matches. Germline V gene lookup returns CDR1 KGHSH and CDR2 LQKENI. The CDR3 here is CASSRAGGSYEQYF. As DNA, the CDR3 is TGTGCCAGCTCACGAGCAGGGGGCTCCTACGAGCAGTACTTC.

This chain joins TRBV1 and TRBJ2-1; the table's D call, TRBD2, has no DNA check behind it. TRBV1 is a pseudogene locus. This CDR3 comprises 16 residues. CDR3 amino acids: CTSSQVFPAADNEQFF. In DNA, the CDR3 is TGCACCAGCAGCCAAGTCTTTCCAGCGGCTGACAATGAGCAGTTCTTC.

The chain joins TRBV6-1 to TRBJ2-5, with 14 positions matching TRBD2. The CDR3 is 18 residues long. Germline lookup yields CDR1 MNHNS and CDR2 SASEGT. The V gene end was trimmed by 3 bases and the J gene end by 4 bases; junction bases not matched to a gene: 10. Here the CDR3 reads CASSDGLAGGPVGETQYF. CDR3 nucleotide sequence: TGTGCCAGCAGTGACGGACTAGCGGGGGGCCCGGTTGGAGAGACCCAGTACTTC.

This clone was counted a single time. The rearrangement joins TRBV5-3 to TRBJ2-2, with 7 bases aligning to TRBD1. TRBV5-3 is designated an ORF whose function remains uncertain. With 1 base clipped from V and 5 bases from J, the junction kept 11 bases outside the gene matches. This CDR3 region has 17 residues. The CDR3: CARSLQERDSQTGELFF. CDR3 bases: TGTGCCAGAAGCTTGCAGGAACGGGACAGTCAAACCGGGGAGCTGTTTTTT.

The chain recombines TRBV5-4 with TRBJ2-1; possible D gene TRBD1, 5 bases. Germline V gene sequence: CDR1 SGHNT, CDR2 YYREEE (reference sequence). CDR3 size: 13 residues. V shed 2 bases and J shed 3 bases, with 6 bases lying between them. The CDR3 DNA sequence: TGTGCCAGCAGCTTAGGGGACTACAATGAGCAGTTCTTC. Protein sequence: CASSLGDYNEQFF.

The chain is built from TRBV7-6 and TRBJ2-1, with 8 bases that match TRBD1. Germline V gene data show CDR1 as SGHVS and CDR2 as FNYEAQ. The CDR3 is made up of 15 amino acids. V shed 4 bases, J shed 8 bases, and the junction held 10 bases outside the gene matches. The CDR3 region is CASSSWTGRDDEQFF. Written as DNA, the CDR3 is TGTGCCAGCAGCTCCTGGACAGGGCGGGACGATGAGCAGTTCTTC.

The gene calls are TRBV14 and TRBJ2-3, with 9 bases matching TRBD1. J lost 4 bases, V lost 0 bases, and 2 bases had no gene match. Germline-derived CDR1 and CDR2 are SGHDN and FVKESK. The CDR3 consists of 15 residues. The CDR3 sequence is CASSQEQGAADTQYF. CDR3 DNA: TGTGCCAGCAGCCAAGAACAGGGGGCCGCAGATACGCAGTATTTT.

The gene calls are TRBV7-2 and TRBJ1-4; a possible D gene is TRBD1 (6 bases). The CDR3 consists of 16 residues. Trimming cost V 5 bases and J 3 bases, with 16 bases left between them. Germline V gene data show CDR1 as SGHTA and CDR2 as FQGNSA. The DNA for the CDR3 is TGTGCCAGCAGCGGGAGGGGGGTTTCCTCTAATGAAAAACTGTTTTTT. Translation: CASSGRGVSSNEKLFF.